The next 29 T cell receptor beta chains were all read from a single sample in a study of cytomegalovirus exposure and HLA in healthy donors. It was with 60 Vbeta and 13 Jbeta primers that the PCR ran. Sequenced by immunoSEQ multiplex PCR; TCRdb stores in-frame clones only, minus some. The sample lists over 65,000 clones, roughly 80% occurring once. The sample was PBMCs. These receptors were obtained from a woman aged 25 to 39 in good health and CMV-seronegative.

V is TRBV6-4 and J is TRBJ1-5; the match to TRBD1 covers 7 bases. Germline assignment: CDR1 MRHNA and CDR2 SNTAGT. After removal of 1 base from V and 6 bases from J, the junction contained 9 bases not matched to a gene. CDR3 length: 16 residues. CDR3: CASSDYRQGFCQPQHF. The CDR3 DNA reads TGTGCCAGCAGTGACTACAGACAGGGCTTTTGTCAGCCCCAGCATTTT.

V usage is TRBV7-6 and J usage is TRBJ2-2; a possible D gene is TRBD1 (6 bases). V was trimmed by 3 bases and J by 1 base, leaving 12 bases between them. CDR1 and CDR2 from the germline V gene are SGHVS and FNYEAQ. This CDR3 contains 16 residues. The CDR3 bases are TGTGCCAGCAGCTTTCAGGGGCCCCTGAACACCGGGGAGCTGTTTTTT. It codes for CASSFQGPLNTGELFF.

The CDR3 DNA reads TGCGCCAGCAGCATGCGACTAGCGGGGGGGACGGGCACAGATACGCAGTATTTT. This codes for CASSMRLAGGTGTDTQYF. The genes are TRBV5-1 and TRBJ2-3; 14 bases match TRBD2. The CDR3 length is 18 residues. From germline, CDR1 is SGHRS and CDR2 YFSETQ. V gave up 4 bases and J gave up 1 base; unmatched junction bases: 8.

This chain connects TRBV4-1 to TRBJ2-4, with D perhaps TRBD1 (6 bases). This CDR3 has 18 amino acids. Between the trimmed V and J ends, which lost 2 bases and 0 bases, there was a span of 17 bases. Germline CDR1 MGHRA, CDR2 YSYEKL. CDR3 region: CASSQISGDWVAKNIQYF. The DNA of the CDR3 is TGCGCCAGCAGCCAAATTTCAGGGGATTGGGTAGCCAAAAACATTCAGTACTTC.

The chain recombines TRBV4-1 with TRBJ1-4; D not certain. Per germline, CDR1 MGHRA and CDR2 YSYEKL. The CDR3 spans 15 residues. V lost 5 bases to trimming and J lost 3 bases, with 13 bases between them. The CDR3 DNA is TGCGCCAGCAGCGCCGTGGAGAACTCTAATGAAAAACTGTTTTTT. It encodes CASSAVENSNEKLFF.

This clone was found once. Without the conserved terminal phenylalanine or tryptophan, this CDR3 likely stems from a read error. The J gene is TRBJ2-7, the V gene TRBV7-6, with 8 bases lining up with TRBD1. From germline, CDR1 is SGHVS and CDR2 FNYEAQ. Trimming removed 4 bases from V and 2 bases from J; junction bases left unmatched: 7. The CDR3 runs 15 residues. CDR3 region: CASSSSQGATYEQYL. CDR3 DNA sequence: TGTGCCAGCAGCTCTAGTCAGGGGGCAACCTACGAGCAGTACCTC.

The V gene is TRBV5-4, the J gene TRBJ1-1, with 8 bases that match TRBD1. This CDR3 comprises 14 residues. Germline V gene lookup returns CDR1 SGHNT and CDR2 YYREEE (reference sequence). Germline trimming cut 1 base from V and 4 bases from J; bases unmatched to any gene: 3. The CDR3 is CASSLLDRVTEAFF. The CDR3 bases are TGTGCCAGCAGCTTGTTGGACAGGGTCACTGAAGCTTTCTTT.

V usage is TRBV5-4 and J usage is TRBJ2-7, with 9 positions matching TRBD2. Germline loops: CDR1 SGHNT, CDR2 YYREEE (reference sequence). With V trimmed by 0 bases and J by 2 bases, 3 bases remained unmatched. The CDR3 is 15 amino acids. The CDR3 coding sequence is TGTGCCAGCAGCTTGGGTGCGGGGGGGGCCTACGAGCAGTACTTC. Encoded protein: CASSLGAGGAYEQYF.

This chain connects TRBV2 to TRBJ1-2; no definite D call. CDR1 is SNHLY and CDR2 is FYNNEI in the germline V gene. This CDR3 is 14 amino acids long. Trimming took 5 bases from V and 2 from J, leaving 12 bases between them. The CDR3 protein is CASSKEIGNYGYTF. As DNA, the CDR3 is TGTGCCAGCAGTAAGGAAATCGGGAACTATGGCTACACCTTC. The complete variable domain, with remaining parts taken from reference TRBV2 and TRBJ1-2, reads EPEVTQTPSHQVTQMGQEVILRCVPISNHLYFYWYRQILGQKVEFLVSFYNNEISEKSEIFDDQFSVERPDGSNFTLKIRSTKLEDSAMYFCASSKEIGNYGYTFGSGTRLTVV.

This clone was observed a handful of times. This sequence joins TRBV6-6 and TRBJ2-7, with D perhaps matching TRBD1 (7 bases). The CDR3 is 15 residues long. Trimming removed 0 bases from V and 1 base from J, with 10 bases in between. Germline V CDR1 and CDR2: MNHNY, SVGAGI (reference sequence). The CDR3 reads CASSYSAGGSYEQYF. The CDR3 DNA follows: TGTGCCAGCAGTTACTCGGCAGGGGGGTCCTACGAGCAGTACTTC.

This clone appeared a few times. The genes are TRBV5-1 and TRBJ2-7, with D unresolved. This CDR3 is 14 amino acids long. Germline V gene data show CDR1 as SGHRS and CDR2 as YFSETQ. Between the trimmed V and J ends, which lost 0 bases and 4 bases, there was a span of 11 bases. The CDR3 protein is CASSLAPERYEQYF. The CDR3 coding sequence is TGCGCCAGCAGCTTGGCGCCGGAGCGTTACGAGCAGTACTTC.

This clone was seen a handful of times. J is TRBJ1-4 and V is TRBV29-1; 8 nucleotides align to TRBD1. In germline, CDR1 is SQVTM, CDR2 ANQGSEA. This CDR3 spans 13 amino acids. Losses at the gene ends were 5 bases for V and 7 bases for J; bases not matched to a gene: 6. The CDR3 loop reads CSVRTGSGEKLFF. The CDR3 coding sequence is TGCAGCGTTAGGACAGGGAGTGGTGAAAAACTGTTTTTT.

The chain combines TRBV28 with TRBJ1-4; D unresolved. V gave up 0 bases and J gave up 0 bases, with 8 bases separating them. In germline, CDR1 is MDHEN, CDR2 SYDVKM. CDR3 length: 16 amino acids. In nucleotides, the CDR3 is TGTGCCAGCAGTTTATGGCAGGCCGCAACTAATGAAAAACTGTTTTTT. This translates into CASSLWQAATNEKLFF.

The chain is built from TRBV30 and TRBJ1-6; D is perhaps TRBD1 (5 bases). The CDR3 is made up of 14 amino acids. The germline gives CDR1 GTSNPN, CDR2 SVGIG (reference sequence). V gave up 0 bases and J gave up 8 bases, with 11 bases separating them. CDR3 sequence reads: CAWSVWGRDSPLHF. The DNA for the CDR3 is TGTGCCTGGAGTGTATGGGGCAGGGATTCACCCCTCCACTTT.

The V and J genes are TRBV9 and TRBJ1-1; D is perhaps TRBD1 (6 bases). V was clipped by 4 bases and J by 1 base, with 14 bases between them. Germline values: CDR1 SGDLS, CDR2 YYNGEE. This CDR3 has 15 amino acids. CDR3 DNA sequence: TGTGCCAGCAGCCCAAGAGAAGGGGGGAACACTGAAGCTTTCTTT. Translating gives CASSPREGGNTEAFF.

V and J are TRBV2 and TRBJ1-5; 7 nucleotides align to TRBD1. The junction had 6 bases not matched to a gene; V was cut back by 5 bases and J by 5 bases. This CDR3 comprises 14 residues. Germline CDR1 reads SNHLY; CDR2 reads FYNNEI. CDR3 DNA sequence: TGTGCCAGCAGTTCCACAGGGGATTATCAGCCCCAGCATTTT. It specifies CASSSTGDYQPQHF.

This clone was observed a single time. The CDR3 protein is CASSVGSASSGLAYEQYF. DNA for the CDR3: TGTGCCAGCAGCGTAGGGTCGGCCTCTAGCGGACTAGCCTACGAGCAGTACTTC. This rearrangement joins TRBV9 to TRBJ2-7; 7 bases agree with TRBD2. Germline CDR1 is SGDLS and CDR2 is YYNGEE. This CDR3 is built from 18 residues. The ends lost 0 bases at V and 2 bases at J; junction bases unmatched: 14. The entire variable domain, with the rest obtained from reference TRBV9 and TRBJ2-7, is as follows: DSGVTQTPKHLITATGQRVTLRCSPRSGDLSVYWYQQSLDQGLQFLIQYYNGEERAKGNILERFSAQQFPDLHSELNLSSLELGDSALYFCASSVGSASSGLAYEQYFGPGTRLTVT.

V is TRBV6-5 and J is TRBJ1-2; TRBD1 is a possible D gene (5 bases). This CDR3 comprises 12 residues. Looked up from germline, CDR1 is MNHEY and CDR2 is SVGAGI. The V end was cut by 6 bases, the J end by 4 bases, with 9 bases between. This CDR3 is CASRGGSYGYTF. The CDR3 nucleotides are TGTGCCAGCAGGGGGGGAAGCTATGGCTACACCTTC.

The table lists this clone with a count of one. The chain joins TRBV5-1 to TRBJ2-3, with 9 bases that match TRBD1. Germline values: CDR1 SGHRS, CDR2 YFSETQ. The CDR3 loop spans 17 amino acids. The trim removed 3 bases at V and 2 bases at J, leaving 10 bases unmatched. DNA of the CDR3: TGCGCCAGCAGCTCGGGGGGACGGGACAGGGACACAGATACGCAGTATTTT. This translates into CASSSGGRDRDTDTQYF.

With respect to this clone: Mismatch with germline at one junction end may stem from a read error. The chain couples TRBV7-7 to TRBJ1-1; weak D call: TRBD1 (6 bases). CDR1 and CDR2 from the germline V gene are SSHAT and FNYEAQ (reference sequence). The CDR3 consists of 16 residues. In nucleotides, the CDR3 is TGTGCTAGCAGCTTACTCCCCCAGGGACAGAACACTGAAGCTTTCTTT. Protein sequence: CASSLLPQGQNTEAFF.

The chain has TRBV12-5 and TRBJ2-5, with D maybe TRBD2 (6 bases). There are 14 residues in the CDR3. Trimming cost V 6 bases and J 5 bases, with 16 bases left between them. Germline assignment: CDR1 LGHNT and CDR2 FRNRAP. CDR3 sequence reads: CASGYGLLGETQYF. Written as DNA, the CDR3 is TGTGCTAGTGGCTACGGACTACTGGGGGAGACCCAGTACTTC.

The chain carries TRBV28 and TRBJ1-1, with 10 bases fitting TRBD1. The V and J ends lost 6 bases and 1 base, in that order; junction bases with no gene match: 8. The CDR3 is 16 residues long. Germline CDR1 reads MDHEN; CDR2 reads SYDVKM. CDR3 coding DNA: TGTGCCAGCAGCCCTGACAGGGGGCGGAGGAACACTGAAGCTTTCTTT. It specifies CASSPDRGRRNTEAFF.

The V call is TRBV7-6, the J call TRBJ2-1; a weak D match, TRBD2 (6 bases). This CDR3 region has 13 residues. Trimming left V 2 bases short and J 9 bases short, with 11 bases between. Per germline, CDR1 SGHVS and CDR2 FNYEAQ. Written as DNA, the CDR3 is TGTGCCAGCAGCTTACGACCCGGGGGTGAGCAGTTCTTC. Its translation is CASSLRPGGEQFF.

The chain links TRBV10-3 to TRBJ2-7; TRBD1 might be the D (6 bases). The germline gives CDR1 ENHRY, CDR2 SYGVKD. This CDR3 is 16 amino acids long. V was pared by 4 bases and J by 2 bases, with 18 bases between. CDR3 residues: CAISGESTGYPYEQYF. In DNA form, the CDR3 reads TGTGCCATCAGTGGTGAATCGACAGGCTATCCCTACGAGCAGTACTTC.

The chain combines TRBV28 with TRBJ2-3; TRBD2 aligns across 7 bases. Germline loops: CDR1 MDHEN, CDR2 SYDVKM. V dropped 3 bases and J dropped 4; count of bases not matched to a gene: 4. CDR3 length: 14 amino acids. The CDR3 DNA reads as TGTGCCAGCAGTTTTGCGGGGGAGGCAGATACGCAGTATTTT. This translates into CASSFAGEADTQYF.

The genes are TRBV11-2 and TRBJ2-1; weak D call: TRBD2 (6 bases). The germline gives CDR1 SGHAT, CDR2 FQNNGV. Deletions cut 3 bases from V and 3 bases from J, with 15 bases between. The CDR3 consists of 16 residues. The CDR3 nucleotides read TGTGCCAGCAGCTTCAACCGGGACTCTCACTACAATGAGCAGTTCTTC. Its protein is CASSFNRDSHYNEQFF.

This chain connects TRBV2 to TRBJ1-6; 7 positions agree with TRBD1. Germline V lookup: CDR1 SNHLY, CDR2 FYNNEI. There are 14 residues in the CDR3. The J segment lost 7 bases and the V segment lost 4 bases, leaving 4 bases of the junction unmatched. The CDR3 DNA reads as TGTGCCAGCAGTGCACAGGGGTCCAATTCACCCCTCCACTTT. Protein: CASSAQGSNSPLHF.

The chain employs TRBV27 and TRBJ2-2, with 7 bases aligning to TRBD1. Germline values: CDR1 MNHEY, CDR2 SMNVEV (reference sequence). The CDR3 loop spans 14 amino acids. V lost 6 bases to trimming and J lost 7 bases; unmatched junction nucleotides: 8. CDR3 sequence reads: CASSRRQGIGELFF. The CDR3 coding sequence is TGTGCCAGCAGCCGTCGACAGGGTATCGGGGAGCTGTTTTTT.

Here the CDR3 DNA reads TGTGCCAGCAGCGCTCAAGAGACCCAGTACTTC. This gives the protein CASSAQETQYF. The rearrangement uses TRBV9 and TRBJ2-5; no firm D call. Germline CDR1 is SGDLS and CDR2 is YYNGEE. CDR3 length equals 11 residues. V lost 3 bases to trimming and J lost 2 bases, with 2 bases between them.